The 21 T cell receptor beta chains in this list originate from one sample, sequenced in a study of beta chain features in type 1 diabetes. Investigators reverse transcribed all isolated RNA, so they sequenced expressed TCRB transcripts. TCRdb's copy holds only in-frame clones and misses some; the assay was immunoSEQ multiplex PCR. The sample consists of more than 300,000 clones, over 13% of them appearing once. The sample was naive CD4+ T cells from blood. The receptors shown here come from a woman aged 18-29 years in good health.

The genes are TRBV7-6 and TRBJ2-1, with a weak D call TRBD2 (5 bases). The V end lost 5 bases, the J end lost 7 bases, and 15 bases lay between the germline ends. Germline-derived CDR1 and CDR2 are SGHVS and FNYEAQ. The CDR3 loop spans 14 amino acids. CDR3 loop: CASSVGGPRNEQFF. The DNA for the CDR3 is TGTGCCAGCAGCGTGGGCGGGCCTAGAAATGAGCAGTTCTTC. The full variable domain, its missing parts supplied by reference TRBV7-6 and TRBJ2-1, is GAGVSQSPRYKVTKRGQDVALRCDPISGHVSLYWYRQALGQGPEFLTYFNYEAQQDKSGLPNDRFSAERPEGSISTLTIQRTEQRDSAMYRCASSVGGPRNEQFFGPGTRLTVL.

The chain joins TRBV5-4 to TRBJ2-5; TRBD1 aligns across 7 bases. This CDR3 region has 15 residues. Germline trimming cut 5 bases from V and 4 bases from J; bases unmatched to any gene: 11. Germline CDR1 and CDR2: SGHNT and YYREEE (reference sequence). The CDR3 nucleotides are TGTGCCAGCAGTCCCACGGTAGGGGGCGGAGAGACCCAGTACTTC. Amino acid sequence: CASSPTVGGGETQYF.

J is TRBJ2-1 and V is TRBV29-1, with 7 positions matching TRBD1. Trimming cost V 5 bases and J 7 bases; bases outside gene matches: 11. CDR3 length: 14 residues. Germline loops: CDR1 SQVTM, CDR2 ANQGSEA. The CDR3 protein is CSVLTGSDPNEQFF. CDR3 coding DNA: TGCAGCGTTCTGACAGGGAGTGACCCGAATGAGCAGTTCTTC.

This clone occurred a few times. The chain couples TRBV5-1 to TRBJ2-5; D is unresolved. Trimming removed 1 base at V and 2 bases at J, with 3 bases between. CDR3 length: 12 residues. The germline V gene encodes CDR1 SGHRS and CDR2 YFSETQ. The CDR3 DNA sequence: TGCGCCAGCAGCTTGCCTCAAGAGACCCAGTACTTC. This codes for CASSLPQETQYF.

J is TRBJ2-7 and V is TRBV4-3; TRBD2 aligns across 10 bases. CDR3 length equals 15 residues. After removal of 4 bases from V and 4 bases from J, the junction contained 7 bases not matched to a gene. Germline V gene lookup returns CDR1 LGHNA and CDR2 YSLEER. For the CDR3, the DNA is TGCGCCAGCAGCCCTGGGCTAGCGGGAGATTACGAGCAGTACTTC. Protein sequence: CASSPGLAGDYEQYF.

The V call is TRBV29-1, the J call TRBJ2-1, with D unresolved. This CDR3 has 15 residues. The germline gives CDR1 SQVTM, CDR2 ANQGSEA. Trimming shortened V by 2 bases and J by 0 bases, and 11 bases separated the two germline ends. The CDR3 coding sequence is TGCAGCGTTGAAAGCCTCCTAGGCTCCTACAATGAGCAGTTCTTC. Amino acids: CSVESLLGSYNEQFF.

This chain links TRBV5-1 with TRBJ2-7; 8 bases align to TRBD1. Germline V CDR1 and CDR2: SGHRS, YFSETQ. Trimming took 5 bases from V and 2 from J; bases not matched to a gene: 3. The CDR3 length is 13 residues. CDR3 sequence reads: CASRGQVTYEQYF. The CDR3 nucleotides are TGCGCCAGCAGGGGACAGGTAACCTACGAGCAGTACTTC. The full variable domain, with the rest looked up from reference TRBV5-1 and TRBJ2-7, is KAGVTQTPRYLIKTRGQQVTLSCSPISGHRSVSWYQQTPGQGLQFLFEYFSETQRNKGNFPGRFSGRQFSNSRSEMNVSTLELGDSALYLCASRGQVTYEQYFGPGTRLTVT.

This clone was seen more than once but under ten times. J is TRBJ1-1 and V is TRBV30; no clear D gene. CDR1 is GTSNPN and CDR2 is SVGIG in the germline V gene (reference sequence). With 8 bases removed from V and 5 bases from J, the gap between germline ends came to 18 bases. The CDR3 consists of 13 residues. This CDR3 reads CARRRRGGTEAFF. The DNA of the CDR3 is TGTGCCCGACGCCGACGAGGTGGGACTGAAGCTTTCTTT.

J is TRBJ2-4 and V is TRBV15; D is ambiguous. Germline V gene lookup returns CDR1 LNHNV and CDR2 YYDKDF (reference sequence). The V gene lost 0 bases and the J gene lost 8 bases, with 11 bases spanning the gap. The CDR3 has 14 amino acids. CDR3 DNA sequence: TGTGCCACCAGCAGAGATTCGGGTTATGACATTCAGTACTTC. It codes for CATSRDSGYDIQYF.

This clone was observed a few times. The V and J genes are TRBV30 and TRBJ1-5; tentatively, D is TRBD1 (5 bases). The V and J ends lost 4 bases and 4 bases respectively, with 8 bases between them. The CDR3 contains 12 residues. Germline V gene sequence: CDR1 GTSNPN, CDR2 SVGIG (reference sequence). The CDR3 loop is CAWNPGNQPQHF. The DNA for the CDR3 is TGTGCCTGGAACCCAGGGAATCAGCCCCAGCATTTT.

Comments on this clone: This CDR3 is also generated by other DNA sequences in the sample. The rearrangement uses TRBV29-1 and TRBJ2-3; D ambiguous. This CDR3 comprises 14 residues. V lost 4 bases to trimming and J lost 0 bases, with 11 bases between them. Germline V gene sequence: CDR1 SQVTM, CDR2 ANQGSEA. For the CDR3, the DNA is TGCAGCGTTGGTAGGAGACTCAGCACAGATACGCAGTATTTT. Translation gives CSVGRRLSTDTQYF.

This chain connects TRBV9 to TRBJ1-1, with D unresolved. CDR1 is SGDLS and CDR2 is YYNGEE in the germline V gene. V gave up 3 bases and J gave up 5 bases, with 17 bases separating them. CDR3 size: 15 residues. CDR3 nucleotides: TGTGCCAGCAGCGCCACCCCGCGAGGGAGGACTGAAGCTTTCTTT. Residues: CASSATPRGRTEAFF.

The chain has TRBV28 and TRBJ2-1; the match to TRBD2 covers 11 bases. Trimming took 8 bases from V and 8 from J; bases not matched to a gene: 2. Germline V CDR1 and CDR2: MDHEN, SYDVKM. The CDR3 spans 12 residues. CDR3 protein: CASPTSGDEQFF. The CDR3, as DNA: TGTGCCAGCCCGACTAGCGGGGATGAGCAGTTCTTC.

The chain combines TRBV5-1 with TRBJ2-7; D is undetermined. This CDR3 region has 12 residues. With 4 bases removed from V and 3 bases from J, the gap between germline ends came to 8 bases. CDR1 and CDR2 from the germline V gene are SGHRS and YFSETQ. CDR3 sequence: CASSTSDYEQYF. The CDR3 DNA is TGCGCCAGCAGCACGTCAGACTACGAGCAGTACTTC. Drawing the rest from reference TRBV5-1 and TRBJ2-7, the complete variable domain is KAGVTQTPRYLIKTRGQQVTLSCSPISGHRSVSWYQQTPGQGLQFLFEYFSETQRNKGNFPGRFSGRQFSNSRSEMNVSTLELGDSALYLCASSTSDYEQYFGPGTRLTVT.

About this clone itself: Other DNA sequences in this sample translate to the same CDR3. V gene TRBV7-2 combines with J gene TRBJ2-7; 7 bases line up with TRBD1. Unmatched junction bases numbered 3, after V lost 1 base and J lost 3 bases. The V gene's germline CDR1 is SGHTA and CDR2 FQGNSA. This CDR3 contains 14 residues. The chain's CDR3 is CASSLGQGYYEQYF. CDR3 in DNA: TGTGCCAGCAGCTTAGGACAGGGCTACTACGAGCAGTACTTC.

The table lists this clone with a few counts. The V call is TRBV18, the J call TRBJ2-1; 7 bases align to TRBD1. The length of the CDR3 is 15 residues. Germline lookup yields CDR1 KGHSH and CDR2 LQKENI. With V trimmed by 3 bases and J by 5 bases, 7 bases remained unmatched. CDR3 nucleotide sequence: TGTGCCAGCTCACCCTCCGGGACAGTGAACAATGAGCAGTTCTTC. This translates into CASSPSGTVNNEQFF.

The chain couples TRBV25-1 to TRBJ1-5, with D perhaps matching TRBD1 (5 bases). V lost 5 bases and J lost 0, with 11 bases in between. Per the germline V gene, CDR1 is MGHDK and CDR2 is SYGVNS. The CDR3 consists of 15 residues. The CDR3 nucleotides read TGTGCCAGCAGTCAGACGGGGGATAGCAATCAGCCCCAGCATTTT. Translated: CASSQTGDSNQPQHF.

The chain recombines TRBV7-2 with TRBJ1-2; 9 bases agree with TRBD1. V gave up 5 bases and J gave up 4 bases; unmatched junction bases: 5. Germline assignment: CDR1 SGHTA and CDR2 FQGNSA. This CDR3 has 14 residues. The CDR3 spells CASSTGTGIYGYTF. The DNA of the CDR3 is TGTGCCAGCAGCACCGGGACAGGGATCTATGGCTACACCTTC.

This clone was observed a handful of times. The V call is TRBV5-1, the J call TRBJ2-2, with D possibly matching TRBD2 (7 bases). The CDR3 sequence is 16 residues long. V lost 6 bases to trimming and J lost 3 bases, with 18 bases between them. CDR1 is SGHRS and CDR2 is YFSETQ in the germline V gene. DNA for the CDR3: TGCGCCAGCACTCCGGGGGGCAGAGAACACACCGGGGAGCTGTTTTTT. This sequence encodes CASTPGGREHTGELFF.

This clone appeared a few times. The V and J genes are TRBV5-4 and TRBJ1-5; 9 nucleotides match TRBD1. The CDR3 runs 19 residues. V dropped 3 bases and J dropped 0; count of bases not matched to a gene: 13. CDR1 is SGHNT and CDR2 is YYREEE in the germline V gene (reference sequence). Here the CDR3 reads CASSSPPGQGPYSNQPQHF. The CDR3 coding sequence is TGTGCCAGCAGCTCACCACCGGGACAGGGACCTTATAGCAATCAGCCCCAGCATTTT.

J is TRBJ2-5 and V is TRBV30; 10 bases match TRBD2. The junction had 9 bases not matched to a gene; V was cut back by 0 bases and J by 5 bases. CDR3 length equals 16 residues. CDR1 and CDR2 from the germline V gene are GTSNPN and SVGIG (reference sequence). The CDR3 protein is CAWSVPLAGAAETQYF. The CDR3 DNA reads as TGTGCCTGGAGTGTACCTCTAGCGGGAGCAGCGGAGACCCAGTACTTC.